This T cell receptor (beta chain) was recorded in a study of blood T cell repertoires in COVID-19. This CDR3 has 15 amino acids. Germline assignment: CDR1 LNHDA and CDR2 SQIVND (reference sequence). Losses at the gene ends were 3 bases for V and 8 bases for J; bases not matched to a gene: 7. Per the original methods: Estimation of nucleated cell counts relied on the amplification of reference gene primers. TCRdb's table, derived via immunoSEQ multiplex PCR, lists solely in-frame clones and lacks some. D and trimming come from the DNA, and the V and J calls and clone size come from that table. The repertoire has some 150,000 clones, approximately 84% of them found once; the top ten carry 4.8%.

This TCR was sampled from a human donor in a cohort sampled during active COVID-19. V is TRBV19 and J is TRBJ2-1; 10 nucleotides align to TRBD2. Input material: peripheral blood. The CDR3 region has the DNA TGTGCCAGTAGTATCGGAACTAGCGGGGACGATGAGCAGTTCTTC. Translation gives CASSIGTSGDDEQFF.